These 2 T cell receptor beta chains were all obtained from the same sample, sequenced in a study of post-analysis software for immune sequencing data. These receptors lack a known antigen. Built from TCR beta cDNA, the libraries had unique molecular identifiers in them. TCRdb fed the PCR reads into MiXCR, producing one record per CDR3 protein. The sample yields roughly 600,000 distinct CDR3 sequences, roughly two fifths seen once. General study results and limits: Controls showed lower frequencies than patients for 4 or 5 TRBV segments, and TRBV5-6, TRBV5-1 and TRBV20-1 were among these.

The specimen was blood. Receptors originate from a girl between 10 and 17 years old with multiple sclerosis.

This clonotype occurred a few times. This chain uses TRBV29-1 with TRBJ1-2; tentative D call: TRBD1 (6 bases). Between the trimmed V and J ends, which lost 0 bases and 5 bases, there was a span of 16 bases. Germline CDR1 is SQVTM and CDR2 is ANQGSEA. CDR3 length: 15 residues. CDR3 in DNA: TGCAGCGTTGAAGACCAGGGGAGTTGGCATTATGGCTACACCTTC. This sequence encodes CSVEDQGSWHYGYTF.

There are a few counts of this clonotype. This chain uses TRBV12-3 or TRBV12-4 with TRBJ1-2, with D possibly TRBD1 on 6 matching bases. The CDR3 is 14 residues long. V was clipped by 3 bases and J by 3 bases, with 11 bases between them. CDR3 bases: TGTGCCAGCAGTTTGGGGACATTGGACTATGGCTACACCTTC. Translation: CASSLGTLDYGYTF.